The 6 T cell receptor beta chains given below trace back to one sample, sequenced in a study of cytotoxic CD8 clonotypes in ibrutinib-treated CLL. The repertoire was sequenced with immunoSEQ multiplex PCR; TCRdb's copy has only in-frame clones and lacks some. The repertoire holds hundreds of thousands of clones, with 70% as singletons. Sequencing was performed on PBMCs, taken after 24 months of ibrutinib treatment. The source of these receptors is a human donor with chronic lymphocytic leukemia.

Note on this clone: An end of the junction does not agree with germline; a read error may underlie this. V is TRBV28 and J is TRBJ2-3; 8 bases match TRBD2. CDR1 is MDHEN and CDR2 is SYDVKM in the germline V gene. The CDR3 is 12 amino acids. The CDR3 spells CASSLTGTRGFF. The CDR3 nucleotides read TGTGCCAGCAGTTTAACCGGGACTAGGGGGTTTTTT.

The chain joins TRBV7-2 to TRBJ2-7, with D maybe TRBD2 (6 bases). Looked up from germline, CDR1 is SGHTA and CDR2 is FQGNSA. The V end was cut by 5 bases, the J end by 7 bases, with 18 bases between. This CDR3 has 14 residues. The CDR3 loop is CASSSIFTGEEQYF. DNA of the CDR3: TGTGCCAGCAGCAGTATATTCACGGGAGAAGAGCAGTACTTC.

The CDR3 DNA reads TGTGCCAGCAGCCACGACAGGGAGGAACAGCCCCAGCATTTT. Its translation is CASSHDREEQPQHF. The rearrangement uses TRBV27 and TRBJ1-5; 7 bases map to TRBD1. Germline CDR1 MNHEY, CDR2 SMNVEV (reference sequence). Trimming took 6 bases from V and 7 from J; bases not matched to a gene: 9. The CDR3 is made up of 14 amino acids.

In DNA, the CDR3 is TGTGCCAGCAGCCCAACCTCTACAGGGAATGAGCAGTTCTTC. This sequence encodes CASSPTSTGNEQFF. The rearrangement joins TRBV7-3 to TRBJ2-1; D possibly corresponds to TRBD1 (6 bases). V was shortened by 5 bases and J by 7 bases, with 15 bases between the two germline ends. CDR3 length: 14 residues. Germline V gene data show CDR1 as SGHTA and CDR2 as FQGTGA.

The chain uses TRBV7-2 and TRBJ1-4, with 7 positions matching TRBD1. The CDR3 covers 15 residues. CDR1 SGHTA and CDR2 FQGNSA come from the germline V gene. With 2 bases clipped from V and 4 bases from J, the junction kept 4 bases outside the gene matches. CDR3: CASSLRTGINEKLFF. CDR3 DNA: TGTGCCAGCAGCTTAAGGACAGGAATTAATGAAAAACTGTTTTTT.

This chain links TRBV28 with TRBJ2-7; D possibly corresponds to TRBD2 (6 bases). This CDR3 contains 13 residues. Trimming removed 10 bases at V and 2 bases at J, with 15 bases between. Germline CDR1 is MDHEN and CDR2 is SYDVKM. CDR3 sequence: CAIQTGGPYEQYF. The CDR3 DNA follows: TGTGCCATCCAAACCGGGGGACCCTACGAGCAGTACTTC. Supplemented by reference TRBV28 and TRBJ2-7, the full variable domain reads DVKVTQSSRYLVKRTGEKVFLECVQDMDHENMFWYRQDPGLGLRLIYFSYDVKMKEKGDIPEGYSVSREKKERFSLILESASTNQTSMYLCAIQTGGPYEQYFGPGTRLTVT.